The 23 T cell receptor beta chains below come from one sample, sequenced in a study of T cells in Graves' hyperthyroidism and ophthalmopathy. Authors of the study amplified TCR beta CDR3 regions from RNA transcripts. The HTBI primer set was used in a first-round RT-PCR of the TCR CDR3. TCRdb called the multiplex PCR reads again in MiXCR, with one record for every CDR3 protein. The repertoire holds about 610,000 distinct CDR3 sequences, with roughly 14% as singletons. The sample taken for sequencing was blood. The receptors shown here come from a woman aged 40-49 years with Graves' ophthalmopathy.

This rearrangement joins TRBV28 to TRBJ2-7; tentatively, D is TRBD2 (6 bases). Per the germline V gene, CDR1 is MDHEN and CDR2 is SYDVKM. V lost 6 bases to trimming and J lost 0 bases, with 15 bases between them. The CDR3 consists of 15 residues. CDR3: CASSRSSGYSYEQYF. In nucleotides, the CDR3 is TGTGCCAGCAGCCGGAGTAGCGGTTACTCCTACGAGCAGTACTTC.

This clonotype was seen a handful of times. This sequence joins TRBV28 and TRBJ2-5; D might be TRBD1 or TRBD2, each matching 6 bases. Trimming stripped 2 bases from V and 2 bases from J, with 12 bases between. The CDR3 runs 15 residues. CDR1 and CDR2 (germline): MDHEN, SYDVKM. CDR3 amino acids: CASSLKPGAQETQYF. The CDR3 nucleotides read TGTGCCAGCAGTTTAAAGCCGGGGGCTCAAGAGACCCAGTACTTC. Based on the CDR3 plus reference TRBV28 and TRBJ2-5, the full variable domain is DVKVTQSSRYLVKRTGEKVFLECVQDMDHENMFWYRQDPGLGLRLIYFSYDVKMKEKGDIPEGYSVSREKKERFSLILESASTNQTSMYLCASSLKPGAQETQYFGPGTRLLVL.

This chain links TRBV20-1 with TRBJ2-3; D gene unclear. Per the germline V gene, CDR1 is DFQATT and CDR2 is SNEGSKA (reference sequence). Trimming stripped 3 bases from V and 6 bases from J, with 4 bases between. This CDR3 is 10 amino acids long. The CDR3 nucleotides are TGCAGTGCTAGGGGCGATACGCAGTATTTT. This gives the protein CSARGDTQYF.

For this clonotype: A much larger clone sits a single nucleotide away, making a read error possible. The V call is TRBV6-1, the J call TRBJ2-2, with TRBD1 matching 9 bases. This CDR3 comprises 14 residues. Germline CDR1 reads MNHNS; CDR2 reads SASEGT. CDR3 nucleotides: TGTGTCAGCAGAAACAGGGGGCGGACCGGGGAGCTGTTTTTT. This encodes CVSRNRGRTGELFF.

With respect to this clonotype: A much larger clone lies one base from this, so it may be a read error. This chain uses TRBV30 with TRBJ2-7; D not resolved. The length of the CDR3 is 13 residues. From germline, CDR1 is GTSNPN and CDR2 SVGIG (reference sequence). V was cut by 2 bases and J by 4 bases, with 12 bases left in between. The CDR3 DNA is TGTGCCTGGAGTAGTGGGAATAATTACGAGCAGTACTTC. This codes for CAWSSGNNYEQYF.

The gene calls are TRBV6-5 and TRBJ2-7; D unresolved. Per germline, CDR1 MNHEY and CDR2 SVGAGI. Trimming removed 3 bases from V and 1 base from J, with 10 bases in between. This CDR3 is built from 14 residues. The CDR3 region has the DNA TGTGCCAGCAGTTATGGCGGCAAATCCTACGAGCAGTACTTC. Translating it yields CASSYGGKSYEQYF.

This clonotype was detected ten times or more. The V gene is TRBV2, the J gene TRBJ1-2; D is unclear. This CDR3 spans 12 amino acids. Germline lookup yields CDR1 SNHLY and CDR2 FYNNEI. V dropped 4 bases and J dropped 4 bases, with 7 bases sitting between them. Here the CDR3 reads CASSATVYGYTF. The CDR3 DNA reads as TGTGCCAGCAGTGCAACAGTCTATGGCTACACCTTC.

This clonotype has ten or more counts. The rearrangement joins TRBV30 to TRBJ1-2; weak D call: TRBD1 (5 bases). From germline, CDR1 is GTSNPN and CDR2 SVGIG (reference sequence). This CDR3 region has 13 residues. V was cut by 0 bases and J by 7 bases, with 12 bases left in between. The CDR3 DNA is TGTGCCTGGAGTGTCCAAGGGGCTGGTGGCTACACCTTC. Protein: CAWSVQGAGGYTF.

This clonotype came up many times. The chain uses TRBV7-2 and TRBJ2-5, with 7 bases fitting TRBD2. With V trimmed by 2 bases and J by 5 bases, 5 bases remained unmatched. Looked up from germline, CDR1 is SGHTA and CDR2 is FQGNSA. The CDR3 has 14 amino acids. CDR3 DNA sequence: TGTGCCAGCAGCTTACGGGGGGAACAGGAGACCCAGTACTTC. Translating it yields CASSLRGEQETQYF.

This clonotype came up many times. The rearrangement links TRBV28 to TRBJ1-1; D not resolved. Germline CDR1 MDHEN, CDR2 SYDVKM. This CDR3 is built from 13 residues. With 2 bases removed from V and 1 base from J, the gap between germline ends came to 5 bases. The CDR3 coding sequence is TGTGCCAGCAGTTTAGTCTGGAACACTGAAGCTTTCTTT. Protein: CASSLVWNTEAFF.

The J gene is TRBJ2-5, the V gene TRBV7-2; D call uncertain. V was trimmed by 1 base and J by 5 bases, leaving 8 bases between them. Germline V lookup: CDR1 SGHTA, CDR2 FQGNSA. The CDR3 covers 13 residues. CDR3 protein: CASSLGAVETQYF. The CDR3 DNA sequence: TGTGCCAGCAGCTTAGGCGCGGTGGAGACCCAGTACTTC.

This clonotype was recorded many times. Just one base apart from a much larger clone, this may be a read error. The chain carries TRBV27 and TRBJ1-1, with TRBD1 as a possible D gene (6 bases). The germline CDR1 and CDR2 sequences are MNHEY and SMNVEV (reference sequence). The CDR3 runs 13 residues. Trimming left V 6 bases short and J 8 bases short, with 16 bases between. This chain's CDR3 is CASRHTGYVEAFF. The CDR3 bases are TGTGCCAGCAGACATACAGGGTATGTGGAAGCTTTCTTT.

There are many counts of this clonotype. The chain combines TRBV10-3 with TRBJ2-7, with 8 positions matching TRBD1. Trimming took 0 bases from V and 12 from J; bases not matched to a gene: 7. The CDR3 is 13 residues long. Germline V gene data show CDR1 as ENHRY and CDR2 as SYGVKD. The DNA for the CDR3 is TGTGCCATCAGTGAGTCCCCAGGGGGCTGGGGGTACTTC. The encoded protein is CAISESPGGWGYF.

The chain is built from TRBV19 and TRBJ1-1, with D perhaps matching TRBD1 (6 bases). V lost 1 base and J lost 7, with 10 bases in between. Germline CDR1 LNHDA, CDR2 SQIVND (reference sequence). CDR3 length equals 13 residues. The CDR3 here is CASSIGTDNEAFF. In nucleotides, the CDR3 is TGTGCCAGTAGTATAGGGACAGATAATGAAGCTTTCTTT.

This clonotype was seen many times. The chain recombines TRBV12-3 or TRBV12-4 with TRBJ2-5; D unclear. Trimming removed 3 bases from V and 1 base from J, with 9 bases in between. This CDR3 region has 14 residues. The CDR3 region is CASSLLDGQETQYF. In DNA, the CDR3 is TGTGCCAGCAGTTTGCTGGACGGCCAAGAGACCCAGTACTTC.

In this sample, this clonotype turned up many times. The chain employs TRBV20-1 and TRBJ2-7; 7 bases are a match to TRBD1. The V and J ends lost 6 bases and 3 bases, in that order; junction bases with no gene match: 11. CDR1 and CDR2 from the germline V gene are DFQATT and SNEGSKA (reference sequence). There are 14 residues in the CDR3. This chain's CDR3 is CSAPLGRGFYEQYF. CDR3 DNA sequence: TGCAGTGCACCCCTGGGCAGGGGGTTCTACGAGCAGTACTTC.

Many counts were recorded for this clonotype. The rearrangement links TRBV20-1 to TRBJ2-5; D may be TRBD1 (6 bases). The CDR3 has 15 residues. V was shortened by 0 bases and J by 4 bases, with 15 bases between the two germline ends. Germline CDR1 reads DFQATT; CDR2 reads SNEGSKA (reference sequence). CDR3 sequence: CSARDSTGIGETQYF. The CDR3 DNA sequence: TGCAGTGCTAGAGACAGTACAGGGATAGGAGAGACCCAGTACTTC.

This clonotype has ten or more counts. The chain recombines TRBV11-2 with TRBJ1-1; 7 bases align to TRBD1. Germline V lookup: CDR1 SGHAT, CDR2 FQNNGV. The CDR3 sequence is 14 residues long. V lost 0 bases and J lost 10; bases outside the gene matches: 8. The CDR3 protein is CASSLEGTDHAAFF. CDR3 sequence (DNA): TGTGCCAGCAGCTTAGAGGGGACAGACCATGCAGCTTTCTTT.

This clonotype was counted ten times or more. This chain joins TRBV4-3 and TRBJ1-1, with TRBD1 identical over 9 bases. The V and J ends lost 5 bases and 7 bases, in that order; junction bases with no gene match: 11. Germline values: CDR1 LGHNA, CDR2 YSLEER. CDR3 length: 15 amino acids. CDR3 protein: CASSDNRGHMVEAFF. As DNA, the CDR3 is TGCGCCAGCAGCGATAACAGGGGGCATATGGTTGAAGCTTTCTTT.

The V call is TRBV5-5, the J call TRBJ1-3; D unclear. Germline V gene sequence: CDR1 SGHKS, CDR2 YYEKEE (reference sequence). Trimming cost V 5 bases and J 4 bases, with 19 bases left between them. This CDR3 region has 16 residues. The CDR3 DNA is TGTGCCAGCAGTCACTTAACGGGGTATTCGGGAAACACCATATATTTT. Translation gives CASSHLTGYSGNTIYF.

This clonotype showed up many times. No conserved phenylalanine or tryptophan ends this CDR3, so it is likely a read error. The chain uses TRBV12-3 or TRBV12-4 and TRBJ1-1; TRBD1 aligns across 9 bases. The V gene end was trimmed by 6 bases and the J gene end by 4 bases; junction bases not matched to a gene: 6. CDR3 size: 14 residues. CDR3: CASRLRDRVTEAFL. The CDR3, as DNA: TGTGCCAGCAGACTCCGGGACAGGGTCACTGAAGCTTTCCTT.

This clonotype was counted at least ten times. V gene TRBV19 combines with J gene TRBJ1-2; 7 bases map to TRBD1. The V and J ends lost 9 bases and 4 bases, in that order; junction bases with no gene match: 8. The germline gives CDR1 LNHDA, CDR2 SQIVND (reference sequence). This CDR3 region has 13 residues. CDR3 protein: CASTLGGSYGYTF. The CDR3 region has the DNA TGTGCCAGCACATTAGGGGGCAGCTATGGCTACACCTTC.

Ten or more counts support this clonotype. This sequence joins TRBV10-3 and TRBJ2-2; 9 nucleotides align to TRBD1. This CDR3 comprises 16 residues. Losses at the gene ends were 6 bases for V and 0 bases for J; bases not matched to a gene: 5. Germline V gene lookup returns CDR1 ENHRY and CDR2 SYGVKD. The CDR3 loop is CAIRRTGATNTGELFF. The CDR3 DNA reads TGTGCCATCAGAAGGACAGGGGCCACGAACACCGGGGAGCTGTTTTTT.